The clone carrying this T cell receptor (beta chain) was seen at least ten times. The data were obtained in a study of tumor and adjacent non-tumor tissue in lung cancer. In the study overall: Some 4.2 million productive TCRbeta reads were obtained per sample on average.

This sample's RNA came from whole unsorted tissue. Three rounds of nested PCR, following a modified ARM-PCR protocol, produced the TCRbeta library. TCRdb re-derived calls from the multiplex PCR reads in MiXCR, one entry per CDR3 protein. The sample carries about 140,000 distinct CDR3 sequences, around 67% recorded once. CDR1 and CDR2 (germline): MNHNS, SASEGT. The CDR3 is 15 residues long. The V end lost 3 bases, the J end lost 3 bases, and 9 bases lay between the germline ends. This TCR came from a man in his 60s with small cell lung cancer. The chain couples TRBV6-1 to TRBJ1-6, with a tentative D call TRBD1 (6 bases). What was sequenced was lung tumor tissue. The CDR3 region is CASSDRGDYNSPLHF. CDR3 DNA: TGTGCCAGCAGTGACAGGGGTGACTATAATTCACCCCTCCACTTT.